These 21 T cell receptor beta chains came from one sample sequenced in a study of Ad26.COV2.S vaccination and SARS-CoV-2 variants. Treatment in this sample: some 20 received Ad26.COV2.S at low or high dose, single or two shots; a few received placebo; per-sample allocation not given. Repertoires come from day 63 after the first vaccine or placebo injection. TCRdb keeps only in-frame clones here, not all; method: immunoSEQ multiplex PCR. The table lists more than 400,000 clones, 80% to 95% of them singletons, with roughly 1.7% in the top ten. The input for sequencing was peripheral blood, taken in a trial of Ad26.COV2.S vaccine versus placebo. The source is a person aged 18-65 years who received the Ad26.COV2.S COVID-19 vaccine or a placebo.

The rearrangement joins TRBV12-3 or TRBV12-4 to TRBJ2-7; D is possibly TRBD1 (6 bases). There are 13 residues in the CDR3. Between the trimmed V and J ends, which lost 4 bases and 7 bases, there was a span of 14 bases. Written as DNA, the CDR3 is TGTGCCAGCAGTTCCCTGGGGGCGCGGGAGCAGTACTTC. It codes for CASSSLGAREQYF.

This clone was observed a single time. The CDR3 here is CASSFLLVGLASTDTQYF. For the CDR3, the DNA is TGCGCCAGCAGCTTCTTACTAGTGGGACTCGCTAGCACAGATACGCAGTATTTT. The chain recombines TRBV5-1 with TRBJ2-3, with a tentative D call TRBD2 (6 bases). The CDR3 has 18 residues. Trimming removed 2 bases from V and 0 bases from J, with 19 bases in between. Looked up from germline, CDR1 is SGHRS and CDR2 is YFSETQ.

The chain joins TRBV15 to TRBJ1-3; no reliable D call. The CDR3 loop spans 16 amino acids. Germline assignment: CDR1 LNHNV and CDR2 YYDKDF (reference sequence). With 1 base removed from V and 0 bases from J, the gap between germline ends came to 10 bases. CDR3 sequence (DNA): TGTGCCACCAGCAGAGCTAATGCTATCTCTGGAAACACCATATATTTT. Translated, it gives CATSRANAISGNTIYF.

V and J are TRBV13 and TRBJ1-2; D is ambiguous. V was clipped by 5 bases and J by 2 bases, with 21 bases between them. This CDR3 has 17 residues. Looked up from germline, CDR1 is PRHDT and CDR2 is FYEKMQ (reference sequence). Written as DNA, the CDR3 is TGTGCCAGCAGCCCTCATTGGAAGGAACGGTCGAACTATGGCTACACCTTC. This gives the protein CASSPHWKERSNYGYTF.

The chain recombines TRBV7-9 with TRBJ2-3, with D perhaps matching TRBD2 (6 bases). Per germline, CDR1 SEHNR and CDR2 FQNEAQ (reference sequence). V was clipped by 2 bases and J by 2 bases, with 14 bases between them. The CDR3 length is 16 residues. The chain's CDR3 is CASSLSVRGVTDTQYF. In nucleotides, the CDR3 is TGTGCCAGCAGCTTATCAGTGCGGGGAGTCACAGATACGCAGTATTTT.

The chain uses TRBV5-4 and TRBJ2-1, with TRBD2 matching 8 bases. CDR1 is SGHNT and CDR2 is YYREEE in the germline V gene (reference sequence). The CDR3 is 15 amino acids. Losses at the gene ends were 2 bases for V and 5 bases for J; bases not matched to a gene: 6. As DNA, the CDR3 is TGTGCCAGCAGCTTCTTCGGGGGGGTAAACAATGAGCAGTTCTTC. This codes for CASSFFGGVNNEQFF.

This clone was detected once. This rearrangement joins TRBV4-2 to TRBJ2-1; D may correspond to TRBD1 or TRBD2 (5 bases each). The germline V and J ends were trimmed by 4 bases and 2 bases, with 12 bases remaining between them. Germline V gene lookup returns CDR1 LGHNA and CDR2 YNFKEQ. The CDR3 is 15 residues long. The CDR3 DNA reads TGTGCCAGCAGCCCCTTGAGGGGCGCCTACAATGAGCAGTTCTTC. The encoded protein is CASSPLRGAYNEQFF.

The CDR3 DNA follows: TGTGCCAGCAGCTTCCCCGGGGACAGGGGGCTCTATGGCTACACCTTC. Amino acid sequence: CASSFPGDRGLYGYTF. The chain links TRBV5-4 to TRBJ1-2; 12 positions agree with TRBD1. V lost 2 bases to trimming and J lost 4 bases; unmatched junction nucleotides: 6. The CDR3 is 16 residues long. CDR1 and CDR2 (germline): SGHNT, YYREEE (reference sequence).

The chain is built from TRBV2 and TRBJ2-2, with 8 bases aligning to TRBD2. Germline V CDR1 and CDR2: SNHLY, FYNNEI. V shed 8 bases, J shed 5 bases, and the junction held 16 bases outside the gene matches. CDR3 length equals 17 residues. In nucleotides, the CDR3 is TGTGCCAGCGAAAATTCCGGCCTAGCGGGTACAACCGGGGAGCTGTTTTTT. It is translated as CASENSGLAGTTGELFF.

In DNA, the CDR3 is TGTGCTAGTGGTTTGGTCCTTGGGGACAGACAGTTCTTC. Its translation is CASGLVLGDRQFF. This rearrangement joins TRBV12-5 to TRBJ2-1, with 7 bases aligning to TRBD1. Looked up from germline, CDR1 is LGHNT and CDR2 is FRNRAP. V was pared by 0 bases and J by 13 bases, with 6 bases of the junction left unmatched. There are 13 residues in the CDR3.

This sequence joins TRBV5-4 and TRBJ2-5; 13 nucleotides line up with TRBD2. The V gene end was trimmed by 5 bases and the J gene end by 3 bases; junction bases not matched to a gene: 4. The CDR3 runs to 15 residues. Germline-derived CDR1 and CDR2 are SGHNT and YYREEE (reference sequence). DNA of the CDR3: TGTGCCAGCAGTCCAGGACTAGCGGGGGAAGAGACCCAGTACTTC. Translation gives CASSPGLAGEETQYF. Supplemented by reference TRBV5-4 and TRBJ2-5, the full variable domain reads ETGVTQSPTHLIKTRGQQVTLRCSSQSGHNTVSWYQQALGQGPQFIFQYYREEENGRGNFPPRFSGLQFPNYSSELNVNALELDDSALYLCASSPGLAGEETQYFGPGTRLLVL.

The rearrangement joins TRBV28 to TRBJ2-5; 9 nucleotides line up with TRBD1. The CDR3 covers 18 residues. J gave up 2 bases and V 8 bases, and 18 bases lay outside the gene matches. Germline values: CDR1 MDHEN, CDR2 SYDVKM. CDR3 sequence: CASGPTTGGGVGQETQYF. The CDR3 DNA reads as TGTGCCAGCGGCCCAACGACAGGGGGGGGAGTAGGGCAAGAGACCCAGTACTTC.

The rearrangement uses TRBV28 and TRBJ2-1, with 8 bases lining up with TRBD2. V was pared by 7 bases and J by 6 bases, with 11 bases of the junction left unmatched. The germline gives CDR1 MDHEN, CDR2 SYDVKM. CDR3 length: 15 amino acids. DNA of the CDR3: TGTGCCAGCACCCCCGGGGGGGGGCCTCCCAATGAGCAGTTCTTC. It specifies CASTPGGGPPNEQFF.

The chain links TRBV13 to TRBJ2-7; possibly TRBD1 or TRBD2 for D (6 bases each). The CDR3 is 15 amino acids. With 3 bases removed from V and 5 bases from J, the gap between germline ends came to 17 bases. Germline lookup yields CDR1 PRHDT and CDR2 FYEKMQ (reference sequence). The DNA for the CDR3 is TGTGCCAGCAGCTTGCGACAGTACGGGGGCAACGAGCAGTACTTC. Translation: CASSLRQYGGNEQYF.

The chain joins TRBV9 to TRBJ2-5, with D maybe TRBD2 (7 bases). There are 15 residues in the CDR3. Trimming cost V 0 bases and J 4 bases, with 13 bases left between them. Germline CDR1 and CDR2: SGDLS and YYNGEE. The CDR3 here is CASSVDWRGGETQYF. CDR3 DNA: TGTGCCAGCAGCGTAGATTGGAGGGGGGGAGAGACCCAGTACTTC.

This clone was counted only a few times. The chain combines TRBV4-3 with TRBJ1-2; D not certain. Germline V gives CDR1 LGHNA, CDR2 YSLEER. The V gene lost 0 bases and the J gene lost 4 bases, with 9 bases spanning the gap. The CDR3 is 14 amino acids. The CDR3 DNA sequence: TGCGCCAGCAGCCAAGATCTTGGTATCTATGGCTACACCTTC. It yields the protein CASSQDLGIYGYTF.

The rearrangement joins TRBV9 to TRBJ2-2; 8 nucleotides agree with TRBD2. The CDR3 extends over 16 amino acids. V was clipped by 1 base and J by 4 bases; unmatched bases: 6. CDR1 SGDLS and CDR2 YYNGEE come from the germline V gene. CDR3 sequence reads: CASSVNSGTATGELFF. The CDR3 DNA sequence: TGTGCCAGCAGCGTAAATAGCGGGACTGCCACCGGGGAGCTGTTTTTT.

The chain combines TRBV10-3 with TRBJ1-1; the match to TRBD1 covers 7 bases. The CDR3 is made up of 15 amino acids. The J segment lost 0 bases and the V segment lost 10 bases, leaving 11 bases of the junction unmatched. CDR1 and CDR2 (germline): ENHRY, SYGVKD. CDR3 bases: TGTGCCACCCACCCACAGGGGCCCGTGAACACTGAAGCTTTCTTT. Protein: CATHPQGPVNTEAFF.

This sequence joins TRBV10-2 and TRBJ1-1; D is undetermined. The germline CDR1 and CDR2 sequences are WSHSY and SAAADI. The CDR3 is made up of 13 amino acids. V was clipped by 8 bases and J by 1 base, with 11 bases between them. CDR3 nucleotides: TGCGCCAGCTCGGTTGGTGAGAACACTGAAGCTTTCTTT. Protein product: CASSVGENTEAFF.

The chain uses TRBV24-1 and TRBJ2-7, with 8 nucleotides matching TRBD1. Germline V CDR1 and CDR2: KGHDR, SFDVKD. The CDR3 is 16 residues long. Trimming at V came to 1 base and at J to 7 bases, leaving 11 bases not matched to a gene. CDR3: CATSDFTQGAGWEQYF. The CDR3 DNA reads as TGTGCCACCAGTGATTTTACCCAGGGGGCGGGTTGGGAGCAGTACTTC.

This clone was seen only once. The chain employs TRBV20-1 and TRBJ2-2, with D uncertain. The V and J ends lost 3 bases and 2 bases respectively, with 10 bases between them. CDR1 is DFQATT and CDR2 is SNEGSKA in the germline V gene (reference sequence). This CDR3 contains 14 residues. DNA for the CDR3: TGCAGTGCTAGTTCCAGGAGTAACACCGGGGAGCTGTTTTTT. Encoded protein: CSASSRSNTGELFF.